These T cell receptor beta chains were read from a single sample in a study of blood T cells in healthy people across ages. TCRdb used MiXCR to reprocess the 5' RACE reads, holding one entry per CDR3 protein. The sample lists 1,800,000 or so distinct CDR3 sequences; about 39% were seen once. Sequenced material: blood. The source of these receptors is a human donor in good health. The CDR3 runs from the conserved cysteine through the conserved F or W. A D gene is named only where the DNA matches it firmly. Clone size, where shown, is once, few, many, or a class for clones that have expanded.

.	.	TRBV6-6	TRBJ1-1	CASSLYSPAEAFF	TGTGCCAGCAGTTTATATTCTCCGGCTGAAGCTTTCTTT
few	.	TRBV6-2/TRBV6-3	TRBJ1-5	CASCIGSSNQPQHF	TGTGCCAGCTGTATTGGGTCCAGCAATCAGCCCCAGCATTTT
few	.	TRBV7-2	TRBJ2-5	CASTLPTTGEQYF	TGTGCCAGCACCCTCCCAACTACGGGGGAGCAGTACTTC
.	.	TRBV6-2/TRBV6-3	TRBJ1-2	CASSRRTTSNYGYTF	TGTGCCAGCAGTCGCAGGACTACTTCTAACTATGGCTACACCTTC
.	.	TRBV10-3	TRBJ2-7	CAISEGKVEQYF	TGTGCCATCAGTGAGGGAAAGGTCGAGCAGTACTTC
.	.	TRBV20-1	TRBJ1-4	CSSGITNEKLFF	TGCAGCTCGGGAATCACTAATGAAAAACTGTTTTTT
.	.	TRBV29-1	TRBJ1-2	CSAGGSIGYTF	TGCAGCGCGGGGGGGTCAATTGGCTACACCTTC
.	TRBD2	TRBV7-2	TRBJ2-5	CASSLSGGKLETQYF	TGTGCCAGCAGCTTAAGCGGGGGGAAATTGGAGACCCAGTACTTC
.	.	TRBV30	TRBJ2-1	CAWSPDSSARDEQFF	TGTGCCTGGAGCCCTGACTCCTCCGCACGGGATGAGCAGTTCTTC
few	TRBD1	TRBV5-6	TRBJ1-2	CASSKDRGDRYTF	TGTGCCAGCAGCAAGGACAGGGGGGATCGCTACACCTTC
.	.	TRBV6-2/TRBV6-3	TRBJ1-1	CATRDYTEAFF	TGTGCCACACGGGATTACACTGAAGCTTTCTTT
.	TRBD1	TRBV29-1	TRBJ1-4	CSVSQGAPNEKLFF	TGCAGCGTCTCGCAGGGGGCCCCTAATGAAAAACTGTTTTTT
.	TRBD1	TRBV10-3	TRBJ2-7	CAITPGQGTNYEQYF	TGTGCCATCACCCCAGGACAGGGGACCAACTACGAGCAGTACTTC
.	.	TRBV7-9	TRBJ2-7	CASSLPETVEYEQYF	TGTGCCAGCAGCCTCCCCGAGACAGTCGAGTACGAGCAGTACTTC
.	.	TRBV7-2	TRBJ1-1	CASSPGGPGQEAFF	TGTGCCAGCAGCCCAGGTGGGCCCGGACAAGAAGCTTTCTTT
.	.	TRBV28	TRBJ2-3	CASSSLIFDTQYF	TGTGCCAGCAGTTCCCTTATCTTCGATACGCAGTATTTT
.	.	TRBV20-1	TRBJ2-2	CSASQGNTGELFF	TGCAGTGCTTCACAGGGGAACACCGGGGAGCTGTTTTTT
.	TRBD2	TRBV4-3	TRBJ2-1	CASSQVGGRARQFF	TGCGCCAGCAGCCAAGTGGGCGGGAGGGCCCGTCAGTTCTTC
.	TRBD1	TRBV11-2	TRBJ2-1	CASSLGYAGGNEQFF	TGTGCCAGCAGCTTAGGATACGCAGGGGGCAATGAGCAGTTCTTC
few	.	TRBV7-3	TRBJ2-7	CASSLIRQNSYEQYF	TGTGCCAGCAGCTTAATTAGGCAGAACTCCTACGAGCAGTACTTC
once	TRBD1	TRBV5-1	TRBJ1-1	CASSLLSVRTGRNTEAFF	TGCGCCAGCAGCCTATTATCGGTTCGGACAGGTCGCAACACTGAAGCTTTCTTT
few	.	TRBV11-2	TRBJ2-5	CASSSMWGRHSETQYF	TGTGCCAGCAGCTCCATGTGGGGTAGACACTCAGAGACCCAGTACTTC
.	.	TRBV12-3/TRBV12-4	TRBJ1-6	CASSYVRGPEPLHF	TGTGCCAGCAGTTATGTGAGAGGGCCGGAACCCCTCCACTTT
many	.	TRBV13	TRBJ2-6	CASSLDYGYSGANVLTF	TGTGCCAGCAGCTTAGACTACGGATACTCTGGGGCCAACGTCCTGACTTTC
few	TRBD1	TRBV24-1	TRBJ2-3	CATSDLPRDSSTDTQYF	TGTGCCACCAGTGATTTGCCACGGGACAGCAGCACAGATACGCAGTATTTT
.	.	TRBV6-2/TRBV6-3	TRBJ2-7	CASRPPKMYEQYF	TGTGCCAGCAGACCCCCCAAGATGTACGAGCAGTACTTC
.	.	TRBV20-1	TRBJ2-5	CSASYRAETQYF	TGCAGTGCTAGTTACAGGGCAGAGACCCAGTACTTC
many	.	TRBV29-1	TRBJ2-7	CSVEVRAYEQYF	TGCAGCGTTGAAGTTCGGGCTTACGAGCAGTACTTC
.	.	TRBV6-5	TRBJ2-7	CASSPLLYAYEQYF	TGTGCCAGCAGTCCCCTTTTATACGCCTACGAGCAGTACTTC
.	TRBD1	TRBV20-1	TRBJ2-1	CSAIQQGTSTYEQFF	TGCAGTGCTATCCAACAGGGGACCTCTACCTACGAGCAGTTCTTC
.	.	TRBV20-1	TRBJ2-7	CSARDLGRESYEQYF	TGCAGTGCTAGAGATCTAGGCAGGGAGTCCTACGAGCAGTACTTC
.	.	TRBV30	TRBJ1-2	CACGDEANGYTF	TGTGCCTGCGGGGATGAAGCGAATGGCTACACCTTC
.	TRBD2	TRBV12-3/TRBV12-4	TRBJ2-1	CASSFVRGGSYNEQFF	TGTGCCAGCAGTTTCGTTCGGGGGGGTTCCTACAATGAGCAGTTCTTC
.	TRBD1	TRBV10-3	TRBJ1-2	CAINPGQGNYDYTF	TGTGCCATCAACCCGGGACAGGGCAACTATGACTACACCTTC
.	.	TRBV12-3/TRBV12-4	TRBJ2-7	CASSSSVRPWNEQYF	TGTGCCAGCAGTTCCTCGGTACGACCATGGAACGAGCAGTACTTC